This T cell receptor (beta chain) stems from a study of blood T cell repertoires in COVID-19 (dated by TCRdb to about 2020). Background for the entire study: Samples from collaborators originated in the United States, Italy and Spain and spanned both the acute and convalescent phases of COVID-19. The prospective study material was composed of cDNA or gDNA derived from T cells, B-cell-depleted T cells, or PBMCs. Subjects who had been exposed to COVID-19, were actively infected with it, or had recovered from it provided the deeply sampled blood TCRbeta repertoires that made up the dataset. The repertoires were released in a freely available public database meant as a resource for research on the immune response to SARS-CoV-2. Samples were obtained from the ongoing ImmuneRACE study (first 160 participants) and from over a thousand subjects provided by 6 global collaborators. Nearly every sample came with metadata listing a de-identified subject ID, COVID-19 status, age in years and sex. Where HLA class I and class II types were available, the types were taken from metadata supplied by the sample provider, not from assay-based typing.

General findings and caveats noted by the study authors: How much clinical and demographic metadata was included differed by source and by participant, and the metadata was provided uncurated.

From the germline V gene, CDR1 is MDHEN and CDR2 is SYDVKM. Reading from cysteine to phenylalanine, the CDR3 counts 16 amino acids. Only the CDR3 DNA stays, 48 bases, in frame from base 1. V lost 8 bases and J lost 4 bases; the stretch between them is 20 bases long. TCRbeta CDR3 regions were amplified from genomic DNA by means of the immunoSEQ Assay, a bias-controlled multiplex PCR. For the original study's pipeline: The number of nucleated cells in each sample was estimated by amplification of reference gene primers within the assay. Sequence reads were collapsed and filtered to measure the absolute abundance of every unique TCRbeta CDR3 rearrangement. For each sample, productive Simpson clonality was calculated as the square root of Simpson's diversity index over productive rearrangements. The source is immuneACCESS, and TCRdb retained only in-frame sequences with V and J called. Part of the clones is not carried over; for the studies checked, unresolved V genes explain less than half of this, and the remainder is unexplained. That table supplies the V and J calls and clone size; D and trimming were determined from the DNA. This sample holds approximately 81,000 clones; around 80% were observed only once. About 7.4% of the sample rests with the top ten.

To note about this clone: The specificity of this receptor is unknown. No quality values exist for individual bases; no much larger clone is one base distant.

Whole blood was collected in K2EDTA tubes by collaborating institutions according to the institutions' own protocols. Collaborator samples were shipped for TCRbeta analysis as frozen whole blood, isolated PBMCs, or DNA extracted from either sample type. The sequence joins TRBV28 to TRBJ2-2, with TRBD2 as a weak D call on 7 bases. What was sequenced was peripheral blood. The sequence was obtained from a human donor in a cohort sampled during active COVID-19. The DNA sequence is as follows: TGTGCCAGCCATAACCGGGGGGCGCGTGGCACCGGGGAGCTGTTTTTT. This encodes CASHNRGARGTGELFF.